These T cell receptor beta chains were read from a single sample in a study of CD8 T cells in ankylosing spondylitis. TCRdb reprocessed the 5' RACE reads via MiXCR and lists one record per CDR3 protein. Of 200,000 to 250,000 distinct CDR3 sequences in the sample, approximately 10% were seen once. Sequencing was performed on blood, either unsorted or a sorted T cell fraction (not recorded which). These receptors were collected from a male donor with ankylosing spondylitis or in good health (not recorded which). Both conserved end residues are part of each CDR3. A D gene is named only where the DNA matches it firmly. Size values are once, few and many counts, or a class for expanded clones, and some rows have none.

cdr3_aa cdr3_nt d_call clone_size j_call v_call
CASTSGNQETQYF TGTGCTTCGACTAGCGGAAACCAAGAGACCCAGTACTTC TRBD2 - TRBJ2-5 TRBV12-3/TRBV12-4
CASSPEPTYRYGYTF TGCGCCAGCAGCCCGGAACCGACCTACCGCTATGGCTACACCTTC - many TRBJ1-2 TRBV5-1
CSVDGGYTDTQYF TGCAGCGTTGACGGGGGCTACACAGATACGCAGTATTTT - many TRBJ2-3 TRBV29-1
CASSSAGQGLHGYTF TGTGCCAGCAGTTCAGCGGGACAGGGTTTACATGGCTACACCTTC TRBD1 many TRBJ1-2 TRBV27
CASSDPAGLPYEQYF TGTGCCAGCAGTGACCCCGCCGGGCTACCCTACGAGCAGTACTTC - many TRBJ2-7 TRBV25-1
CSASGSSYNEQFF TGCAGTGCTAGCGGGAGCTCCTACAATGAGCAGTTCTTC - many TRBJ2-1 TRBV20-1
CASSHPGLEAFF TGTGCCAGCAGCCACCCCGGATTAGAAGCTTTCTTT - many TRBJ1-1 TRBV5-5
CASHTSAGDSYEQYF TGTGCCAGTCATACCTCGGCGGGGGACTCCTACGAGCAGTACTTC TRBD2 few TRBJ2-7 TRBV19
CASSSQGVGTEAFF TGCGCCAGCAGCTCCCAGGGGGTAGGGACTGAAGCTTTCTTT TRBD1 few TRBJ1-1 TRBV5-1
CASSKALPQGPAETQYF TGTGCCAGCAGCAAAGCGCTCCCACAGGGGCCGGCGGAGACCCAGTACTTC - - TRBJ2-5 TRBV21-1
CSAPRDGGTYNEQFF TGCAGTGCCCCCCGGGACGGGGGCACCTACAATGAGCAGTTCTTC - many TRBJ2-1 TRBV20-1
CASSLVQYQAGRGQETQYF TGTGCCAGCAGCTTGGTTCAGTATCAAGCGGGGCGGGGCCAAGAGACCCAGTACTTC TRBD2 many TRBJ2-5 TRBV5-6
CASSLARADRYGYTF TGTGCCAGCAGCTTAGCGCGGGCGGATCGTTATGGCTACACCTTC - - TRBJ1-2 TRBV7-9
CASSVDQGGQPQHF TGTGCCAGCAGCGTAGACCAGGGTGGTCAGCCCCAGCATTTT - - TRBJ1-5 TRBV9
CASSGDRYNEQFF TGTGCCAGCAGTGGGGACAGGTACAATGAGCAGTTCTTC TRBD1 - TRBJ2-1 TRBV12-3/TRBV12-4
CASSQFGSGEETQYF TGCGCCAGCAGCCAATTCGGATCGGGGGAAGAGACCCAGTACTTC - many TRBJ2-5 TRBV5-1
CSANRDRRGNQPQHF TGCAGTGCAAACCGGGACAGAAGGGGCAATCAGCCCCAGCATTTT TRBD1 many TRBJ1-5 TRBV20-1
CATSDLTGGRDTQYF TGTGCCACCAGTGACCTGACAGGGGGTAGGGATACGCAGTATTTT TRBD1 few TRBJ2-3 TRBV24-1
CASSLASQGGTEAFF TGTGCCAGCAGCTTAGCAAGCCAGGGGGGCACTGAAGCTTTCTTT TRBD1 many TRBJ1-1 TRBV7-2
CSSWVARIDNEQFF TGCAGCAGTTGGGTAGCCAGAATTGATAATGAGCAGTTCTTC - many TRBJ2-1 TRBV29-1
CASSLPGANEQFF TGTGCCAGCAGCCTACCGGGAGCCAATGAGCAGTTCTTC - many TRBJ2-1 TRBV3-1
CASSLEGTIYNEQFF TGTGCCAGCAGCTTAGAGGGGACCATCTACAATGAGCAGTTCTTC - few TRBJ2-1 TRBV11-2
CASSLGQTTDTQYF TGTGCCAGCAGCTTGGGGCAGACCACAGATACGCAGTATTTT - many TRBJ2-3 TRBV5-6
CASSLDIGSVGYEQYF TGTGCCAGCAGCTTAGATATTGGCTCTGTAGGCTACGAGCAGTACTTC - many TRBJ2-7 TRBV11-2
CSARTPGNTIYF TGCAGTGCTAGAACACCTGGAAACACCATATATTTT - many TRBJ1-3 TRBV20-1
CASSKTGYREKLFF TGTGCCAGCAGTAAAACAGGGTACCGGGAAAAACTGTTTTTT - many TRBJ1-4 TRBV28
CASKRTGLDGYTF TGTGCCAGCAAGAGGACAGGGTTGGATGGCTACACCTTC TRBD1 many TRBJ1-2 TRBV5-6
CASSYDRGDGQPQHF TGCGCCAGCAGCTACGACAGGGGAGACGGACAGCCCCAGCATTTT TRBD1 many TRBJ1-5 TRBV5-1
CASSFRDDTEAFF TGTGCCAGCAGTTTCAGGGATGACACTGAAGCTTTCTTT - many TRBJ1-1 TRBV12-3/TRBV12-4
CASSDSGPSTDTQYF TGTGCCAGCAGCGATAGCGGCCCGAGCACAGATACGCAGTATTTT - many TRBJ2-3 TRBV9
CASSPSPGDDEQFF TGTGCCAGCTCACCCTCCCCAGGGGATGATGAGCAGTTCTTC - many TRBJ2-1 TRBV18
CASSLTGTLSDGYTF TGTGCCAGCAGCTTAACGGGGACGTTGTCGGACGGCTACACCTTC - many TRBJ1-2 TRBV7-3
CASSLAGTTFNEQFF TGTGCCAGCAGCTTAGCCGGGACAACCTTCAATGAGCAGTTCTTC - many TRBJ2-1 TRBV7-2